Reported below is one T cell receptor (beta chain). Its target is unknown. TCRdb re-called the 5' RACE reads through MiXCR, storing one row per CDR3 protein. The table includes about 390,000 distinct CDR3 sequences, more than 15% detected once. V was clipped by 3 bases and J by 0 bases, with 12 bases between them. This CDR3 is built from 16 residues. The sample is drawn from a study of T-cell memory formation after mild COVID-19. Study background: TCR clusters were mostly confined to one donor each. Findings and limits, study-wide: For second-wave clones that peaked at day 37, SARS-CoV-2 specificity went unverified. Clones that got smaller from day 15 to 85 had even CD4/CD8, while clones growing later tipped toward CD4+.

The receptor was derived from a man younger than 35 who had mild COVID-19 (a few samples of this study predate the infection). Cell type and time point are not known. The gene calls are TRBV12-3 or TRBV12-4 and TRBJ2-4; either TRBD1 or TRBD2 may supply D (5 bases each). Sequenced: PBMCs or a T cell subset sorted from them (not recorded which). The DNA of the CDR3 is TGTGCCAGCAGTTTTATTCGTGGGGGAGCCAAAAACATTCAGTACTTC. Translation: CASSFIRGGAKNIQYF.